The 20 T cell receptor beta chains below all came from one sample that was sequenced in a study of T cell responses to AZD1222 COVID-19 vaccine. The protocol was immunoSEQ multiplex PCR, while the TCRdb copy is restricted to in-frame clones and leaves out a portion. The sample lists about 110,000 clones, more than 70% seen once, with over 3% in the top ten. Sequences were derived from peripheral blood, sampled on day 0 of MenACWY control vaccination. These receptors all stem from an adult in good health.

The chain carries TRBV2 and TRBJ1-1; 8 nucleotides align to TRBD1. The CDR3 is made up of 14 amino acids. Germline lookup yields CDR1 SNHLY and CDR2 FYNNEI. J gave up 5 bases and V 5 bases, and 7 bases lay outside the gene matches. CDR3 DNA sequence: TGTGCCAGCAGTCTCCAGGGGGCTGGGACTGAAGCTTTCTTT. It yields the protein CASSLQGAGTEAFF.

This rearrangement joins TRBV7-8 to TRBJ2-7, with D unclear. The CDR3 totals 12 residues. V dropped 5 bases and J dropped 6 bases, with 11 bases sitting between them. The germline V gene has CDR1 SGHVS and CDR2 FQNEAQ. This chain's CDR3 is CASSPRNSEQYF. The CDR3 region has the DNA TGTGCCAGCAGCCCTAGGAACTCCGAGCAGTACTTC.

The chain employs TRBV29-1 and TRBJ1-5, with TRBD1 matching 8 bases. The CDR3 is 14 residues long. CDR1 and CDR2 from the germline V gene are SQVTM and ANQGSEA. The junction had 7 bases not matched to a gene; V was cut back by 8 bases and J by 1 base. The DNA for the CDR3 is TGCAGCCAGATGACAGGGGACAGCAATCAGCCCCAGCATTTT. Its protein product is CSQMTGDSNQPQHF.

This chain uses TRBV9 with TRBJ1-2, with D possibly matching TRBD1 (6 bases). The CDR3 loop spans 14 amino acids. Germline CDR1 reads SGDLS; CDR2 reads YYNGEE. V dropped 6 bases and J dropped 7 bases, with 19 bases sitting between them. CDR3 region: CASNTRPGAGGYTF. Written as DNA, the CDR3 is TGTGCCAGCAACACCCGCCCGGGGGCGGGTGGCTACACCTTC.

The CDR3 loop is CASSQELGQGGHTIYF. The CDR3 coding sequence is TGTGCCAGCAGCCAAGAGTTGGGGCAGGGGGGACACACCATATATTTT. The chain links TRBV4-2 to TRBJ1-3, with 7 nucleotides matching TRBD1. The CDR3 is made up of 16 amino acids. The ends lost 0 bases at V and 8 bases at J; junction bases unmatched: 10. Germline V gives CDR1 LGHNA, CDR2 YNFKEQ.

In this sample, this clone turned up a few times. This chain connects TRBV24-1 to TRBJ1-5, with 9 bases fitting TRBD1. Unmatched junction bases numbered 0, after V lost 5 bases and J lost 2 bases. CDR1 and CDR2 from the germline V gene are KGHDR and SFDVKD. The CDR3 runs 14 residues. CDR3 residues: CATSGTGGNQPQHF. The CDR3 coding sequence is TGTGCCACCAGTGGGACAGGGGGCAATCAGCCCCAGCATTTT.

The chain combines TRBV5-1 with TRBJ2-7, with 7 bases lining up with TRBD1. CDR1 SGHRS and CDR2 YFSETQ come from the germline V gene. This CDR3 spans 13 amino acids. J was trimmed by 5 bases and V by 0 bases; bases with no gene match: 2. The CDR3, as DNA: TGCGCCAGCAGCTTGGGACAGGGTGACGAGCAGTACTTC. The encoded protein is CASSLGQGDEQYF.

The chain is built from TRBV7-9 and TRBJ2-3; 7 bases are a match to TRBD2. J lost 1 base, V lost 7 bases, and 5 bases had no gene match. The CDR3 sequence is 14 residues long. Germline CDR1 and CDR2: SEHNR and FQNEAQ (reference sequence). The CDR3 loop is CASILRGGTDTQYF. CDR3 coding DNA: TGTGCCAGCATCCTTCGGGGGGGCACAGATACGCAGTATTTT.

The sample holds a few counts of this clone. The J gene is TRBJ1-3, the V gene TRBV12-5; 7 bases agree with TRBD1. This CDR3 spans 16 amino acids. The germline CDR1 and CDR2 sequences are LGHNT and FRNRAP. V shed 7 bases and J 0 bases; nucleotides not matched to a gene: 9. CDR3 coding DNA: TGTGCTAGTGCCCCAAGGGGGCCAGCCTCTGGAAACACCATATATTTT. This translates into CASAPRGPASGNTIYF.

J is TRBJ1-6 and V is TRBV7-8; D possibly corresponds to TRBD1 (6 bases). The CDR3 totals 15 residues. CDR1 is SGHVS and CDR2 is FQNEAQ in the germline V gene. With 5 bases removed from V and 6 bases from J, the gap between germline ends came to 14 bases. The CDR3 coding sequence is TGTGCCAGCAGCCCTTGGACAGAAGCTAATTCACCCCTCCACTTT. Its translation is CASSPWTEANSPLHF.

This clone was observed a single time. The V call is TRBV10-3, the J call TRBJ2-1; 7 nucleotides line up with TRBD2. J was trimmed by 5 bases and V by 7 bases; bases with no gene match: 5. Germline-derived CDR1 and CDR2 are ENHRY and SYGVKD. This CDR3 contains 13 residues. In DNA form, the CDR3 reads TGTGCCATCAACCGGGACTACAACAATGAGCAGTTCTTC. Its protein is CAINRDYNNEQFF.

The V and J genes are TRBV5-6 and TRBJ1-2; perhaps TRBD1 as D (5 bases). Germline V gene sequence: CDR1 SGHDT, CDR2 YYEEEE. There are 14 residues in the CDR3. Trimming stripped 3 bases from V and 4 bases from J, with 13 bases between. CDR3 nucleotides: TGTGCCAGCAGCTCCAAGACAGCTTTCTATGGCTACACCTTC. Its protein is CASSSKTAFYGYTF.

As DNA, the CDR3 is TGTGCCAGCAGCCGTCCGGGCTACGAGCAGTACTTC. Its translation: CASSRPGYEQYF. This chain uses TRBV5-6 with TRBJ2-7; the D is unclear. Germline V lookup: CDR1 SGHDT, CDR2 YYEEEE. The CDR3 runs 12 residues. V lost 4 bases to trimming and J lost 3 bases, with 8 bases between them.

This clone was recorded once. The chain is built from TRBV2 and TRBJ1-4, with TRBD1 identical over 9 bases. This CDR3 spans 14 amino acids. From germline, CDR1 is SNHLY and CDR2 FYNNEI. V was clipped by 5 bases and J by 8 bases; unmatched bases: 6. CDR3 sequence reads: CASSYDRGLEKLFF. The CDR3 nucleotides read TGTGCCAGCAGTTACGACAGGGGGTTGGAAAAACTGTTTTTT.

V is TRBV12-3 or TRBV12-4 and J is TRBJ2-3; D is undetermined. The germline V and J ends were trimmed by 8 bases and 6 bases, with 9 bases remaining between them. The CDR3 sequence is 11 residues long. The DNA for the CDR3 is TGTGCCAGCTCTGCTGCGGATACGCAGTATTTT. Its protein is CASSAADTQYF.

The CDR3 sequence: CSAENYGYTF. The CDR3 DNA sequence: TGCAGTGCTGAAAACTATGGCTACACCTTC. This chain connects TRBV20-1 to TRBJ1-2; D gene ambiguous. Trimming took off 5 bases at V and 2 bases at J, with 3 bases between the two ends. Germline V gene sequence: CDR1 DFQATT, CDR2 SNEGSKA (reference sequence). This CDR3 region has 10 residues.

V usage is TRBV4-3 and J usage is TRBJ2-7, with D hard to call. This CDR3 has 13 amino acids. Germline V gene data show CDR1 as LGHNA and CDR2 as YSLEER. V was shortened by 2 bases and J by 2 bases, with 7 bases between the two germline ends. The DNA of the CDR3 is TGCGCCAGCAGCCAATGGCAGGCCTACGAGCAGTACTTC. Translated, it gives CASSQWQAYEQYF.

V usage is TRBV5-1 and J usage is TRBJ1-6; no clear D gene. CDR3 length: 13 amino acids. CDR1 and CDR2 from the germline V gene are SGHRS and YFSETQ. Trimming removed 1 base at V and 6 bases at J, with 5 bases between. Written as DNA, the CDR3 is TGCGCCAGCAGCTTGTCGGGTAATTCACCCCTCCACTTT. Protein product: CASSLSGNSPLHF.

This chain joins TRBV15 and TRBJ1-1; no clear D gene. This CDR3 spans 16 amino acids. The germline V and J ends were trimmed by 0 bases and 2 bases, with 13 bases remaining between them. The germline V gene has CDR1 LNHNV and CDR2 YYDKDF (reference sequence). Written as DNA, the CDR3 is TGTGCCACCAGCAGAGATGGCTCCACTAACAACACTGAAGCTTTCTTT. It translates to CATSRDGSTNNTEAFF.

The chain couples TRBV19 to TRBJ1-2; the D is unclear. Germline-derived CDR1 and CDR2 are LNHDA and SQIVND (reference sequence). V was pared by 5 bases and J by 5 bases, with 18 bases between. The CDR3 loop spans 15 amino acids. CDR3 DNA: TGTGCCAGTAGTGTCCAAACCAGGCTTGGGTATGGCTACACCTTC. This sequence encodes CASSVQTRLGYGYTF.